This TCR beta chain originates from a study of blood T cell repertoires in COVID-19. Using immunoSEQ multiplex PCR, the repertoire was profiled, and TCRdb retains in-frame clones only, with some absent. The table lists some 300,000 clones, around nine tenths of them singletons. CDR1 is MNHEY and CDR2 is SVGEGT in the germline V gene. The CDR3 is made up of 15 amino acids. The V gene lost 5 bases and the J gene lost 0 bases, with 13 bases spanning the gap. What was sequenced was peripheral blood. The receptor was isolated from a man between 65 and 85 years old with acute or convalescent COVID-19. This chain uses TRBV6-2 or TRBV6-3 with TRBJ1-1; tentatively, D is TRBD1 (5 bases). The CDR3 bases are TGTGCCAGCAGTAAGGCACAGGCCATGAACACTGAAGCTTTCTTT. Translating it yields CASSKAQAMNTEAFF.